This TCR beta chain was recorded in a study of radiation and T cells in renal cell carcinoma. Germline CDR1 and CDR2: LNHNV and YYDKDF (reference sequence). This CDR3 has 15 amino acids. Trimming removed 0 bases at V and 6 bases at J, with 14 bases between. A single count supports this clone. The antigen is unknown. Regarding the study as a whole: In blood, top tumor clones expanded by 2 weeks, shrinking by 4. Without pretreatment biopsies, baseline tumor clonotype presence was undetermined.

The sample's time point: blood 4 weeks post-SBRT, at nephrectomy. Treatment noted: 15 Gy SBRT to primary tumor, nephrectomy 4 weeks later. Nephrectomy followed 15 Gy stereotactic body radiation by 4 weeks. After SBRT, blood was collected at 2 and 4 weeks, plus baseline. Clones were read by immunoSEQ multiplex PCR, and TCRdb kept only the in-frame ones, dropping some. The sample has 60,000 to 75,000 clones, around 80% seen once. This rearrangement joins TRBV15 to TRBJ2-5; possibly TRBD1 for D (6 bases). The specimen comprised blood, sampled from a patient whose treatment included radiotherapy and nephrectomy. This TCR was sampled from a man aged 55 to 69 with renal cell carcinoma. The CDR3 nucleotides are TGTGCCACCAGCAGAGATCAGGGGCTCGGGAAGACCCAGTACTTC. It is translated as CATSRDQGLGKTQYF.